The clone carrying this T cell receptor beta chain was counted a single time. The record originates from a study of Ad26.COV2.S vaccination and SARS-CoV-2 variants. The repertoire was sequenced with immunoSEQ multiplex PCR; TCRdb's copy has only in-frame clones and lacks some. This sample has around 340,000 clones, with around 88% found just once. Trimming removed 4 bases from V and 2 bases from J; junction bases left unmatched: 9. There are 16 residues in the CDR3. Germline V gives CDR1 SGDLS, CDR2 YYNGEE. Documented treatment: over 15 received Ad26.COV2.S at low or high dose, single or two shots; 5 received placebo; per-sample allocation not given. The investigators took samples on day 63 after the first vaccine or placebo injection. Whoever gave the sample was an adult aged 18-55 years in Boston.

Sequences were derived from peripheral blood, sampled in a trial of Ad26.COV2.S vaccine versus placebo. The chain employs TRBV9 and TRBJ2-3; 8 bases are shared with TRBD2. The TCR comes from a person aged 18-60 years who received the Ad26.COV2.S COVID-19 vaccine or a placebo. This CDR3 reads CASSLSGGLNTDTQYF. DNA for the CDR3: TGTGCCAGCAGCTTAAGCGGGGGTCTAAACACAGATACGCAGTATTTT.